This section outlines one T cell receptor beta chain sequence together with its context. This CDR3 is 15 amino acids long. Germline assignment: CDR1 SGHRS and CDR2 YFSETQ. V dropped 2 bases and J dropped 7 bases, with 16 bases sitting between them. Clones were sequenced by immunoSEQ multiplex PCR, and TCRdb holds only the in-frame ones, with some missing. The sample lists 430,000 or so clones; more than 70% were seen once. This sample was included in a study of blood T cell repertoires in COVID-19. Study-level background: T cells, B-cell-depleted T cells, or PBMCs supplied cDNA or gDNA.

The sequence was obtained from a young woman who had been exposed to COVID-19. The chain combines TRBV5-1 with TRBJ2-1, with a tentative D call TRBD2 (5 bases). Material: PBMCs or T cells enriched from blood (not recorded which). The CDR3 DNA sequence: TGCGCCAGCAGCTTCTCGGGGTCTAGCAGGAATGAGCAGTTCTTC. This sequence encodes CASSFSGSSRNEQFF.